One and the same sample provided the 4 T cell receptor beta chains below, sequenced in a study of shared clonotypes between healthy human individuals. The protocol was immunoSEQ multiplex PCR, while the TCRdb copy is restricted to in-frame clones and leaves out a portion. The sample lists about 490,000 clones, 76% occurring once. Sequencing used PBMCs. The receptors here all came from a middle-aged woman in good health. Some clones in this sample may be carry-over from other donors' samples.

The V gene is TRBV4-2, the J gene TRBJ2-7; D might be TRBD1 or TRBD2, each matching 6 bases. Germline lookup yields CDR1 LGHNA and CDR2 YNFKEQ. The CDR3 runs to 15 residues. The germline V and J ends were trimmed by 4 bases and 0 bases, with 13 bases remaining between them. CDR3 amino acids: CASSRGAGFSYEQYF. CDR3 bases: TGTGCCAGCAGCCGGGGGGCGGGGTTCTCCTACGAGCAGTACTTC.

This chain uses TRBV5-6 with TRBJ2-2; 11 nucleotides match TRBD1. The length of the CDR3 is 14 residues. Trimming cost V 5 bases and J 6 bases; bases outside gene matches: 3. CDR1 is SGHDT and CDR2 is YYEEEE in the germline V gene. CDR3 sequence: CASSRDRGAGELFF. The CDR3 DNA reads as TGTGCCAGCAGTAGGGACAGGGGGGCCGGGGAGCTGTTTTTT.

The chain couples TRBV27 to TRBJ2-1; D may be TRBD1 (6 bases). The V and J ends lost 3 bases and 6 bases respectively, with 21 bases between them. The CDR3 has 17 amino acids. Germline-derived CDR1 and CDR2 are MNHEY and SMNVEV (reference sequence). The CDR3: CASSFLGQPGVGNEQFF. For the CDR3, the DNA is TGTGCCAGCAGTTTCTTAGGACAGCCAGGCGTTGGCAATGAGCAGTTCTTC.

This chain joins TRBV5-1 and TRBJ1-1, with no clear D. CDR3 length equals 13 residues. The ends were cut back, 3 bases at V and 3 bases at J, with 9 bases in the middle. CDR1 is SGHRS, CDR2 YFSETQ, per germline. The CDR3 loop is CASSWKADTEAFF. Here the CDR3 DNA reads TGCGCCAGCAGCTGGAAAGCGGACACTGAAGCTTTCTTT.